This T cell receptor beta chain originates from a study of blood T cell repertoires in COVID-19. The method was immunoSEQ multiplex PCR; TCRdb's version includes in-frame clones alone and lacks a portion of them. The sample lists some 150,000 clones; roughly 87% were seen once. Between the trimmed V and J ends, which lost 6 bases and 5 bases, there was a span of 11 bases. CDR3 length equals 12 residues. Germline V CDR1 and CDR2: SNHLY, FYNNEI. The chain couples TRBV2 to TRBJ2-7; a possible D gene is TRBD1 (5 bases). The receptor comes from a human donor with acute COVID-19. The donor label of this sample is uncertain. The sequenced sample consisted of PBMCs or T cells enriched from blood (not recorded which). The CDR3 region is CASRMIGDEQYF. CDR3 nucleotide sequence: TGTGCCAGCAGAATGATAGGGGACGAGCAGTACTTC.